The 28 T cell receptor beta chains below were found in one sample sequenced in a study of cytomegalovirus exposure and HLA in healthy donors. Primers included in the PCR were 60 Vbeta and 13 Jbeta primers. The protocol was immunoSEQ multiplex PCR, while the TCRdb copy is restricted to in-frame clones and leaves out a portion. The sample records about 160,000 clones, 75% to 80% being singletons. Sequencing used PBMCs. These receptors were obtained from a woman aged 40 to 50 in good health and CMV-seronegative.

This clone was found a few times. The V and J genes are TRBV7-9 and TRBJ2-1; 9 bases match TRBD1. The germline gives CDR1 SEHNR, CDR2 FQNEAQ (reference sequence). Trimming at V came to 5 bases and at J to 7 bases, leaving 12 bases not matched to a gene. There are 16 residues in the CDR3. CDR3 sequence (DNA): TGTGCCAGCAGCCCCCCCGTGGGACAGGGTATGAATGAGCAGTTCTTC. Amino acids: CASSPPVGQGMNEQFF. Complete variable domain (other parts from reference TRBV7-9 and TRBJ2-1): DTGVSQNPRHKITKRGQNVTFRCDPISEHNRLYWYRQTLGQGPEFLTYFQNEAQLEKSRLLSDRFSAERPKGSFSTLEIQRTEQGDSAMYLCASSPPVGQGMNEQFFGPGTRLTVL.

The chain employs TRBV2 and TRBJ2-3; TRBD1 is a possible D gene (5 bases). Looked up from germline, CDR1 is SNHLY and CDR2 is FYNNEI. The CDR3 spans 16 residues. With 6 bases removed from V and 2 bases from J, the gap between germline ends came to 18 bases. CDR3 DNA: TGTGCCAGCAGGGGATACAGGACACCACCCACAGATACGCAGTATTTT. Protein sequence: CASRGYRTPPTDTQYF. The full variable domain, with the rest looked up from reference TRBV2 and TRBJ2-3, is EPEVTQTPSHQVTQMGQEVILRCVPISNHLYFYWYRQILGQKVEFLVSFYNNEISEKSEIFDDQFSVERPDGSNFTLKIRSTKLEDSAMYFCASRGYRTPPTDTQYFGPGTRLTVL.

The CDR3 region has the DNA TGTGCCAGCAGTTCGGGACTATCCTACGAGCAGTACTTC. Translating it yields CASSSGLSYEQYF. V gene TRBV27 combines with J gene TRBJ2-7; 7 positions match TRBD2. The CDR3 covers 13 residues. Germline CDR1 reads MNHEY; CDR2 reads SMNVEV (reference sequence). The V gene end was trimmed by 4 bases and the J gene end by 1 base; junction bases not matched to a gene: 1.

The gene calls are TRBV7-2 and TRBJ2-1; perhaps TRBD2 as D (5 bases). The CDR3 has 16 residues. In germline, CDR1 is SGHTA, CDR2 FQGNSA. The V end lost 6 bases, the J end lost 8 bases, and 23 bases lay between the germline ends. CDR3 nucleotides: TGTGCCAGCAGTCCTAGGCGGGCCAACGTCGGGGATGAGCAGTTCTTC. Amino acid sequence: CASSPRRANVGDEQFF. Supplemented by reference TRBV7-2 and TRBJ2-1, the full variable domain reads GAGVSQSPSNKVTEKGKDVELRCDPISGHTALYWYRQSLGQGLEFLIYFQGNSAPDKSGLPSDRFSAERTGGSVSTLTIQRTQQEDSAVYLCASSPRRANVGDEQFFGPGTRLTVL.

The rearrangement links TRBV7-6 to TRBJ2-1, with D possibly matching TRBD2 (6 bases). The CDR3 consists of 17 residues. V shed 0 bases and J shed 5 bases, with 17 bases lying between them. Germline CDR1 and CDR2: SGHVS and FNYEAQ. CDR3 in amino acids: CASSLARTSWDDNEQFF. DNA of the CDR3: TGTGCCAGCAGCTTAGCGCGAACTAGCTGGGATGACAATGAGCAGTTCTTC.

The CDR3 spells CASRKEVTEQYF. DNA of the CDR3: TGTGCCAGCAGAAAAGAGGTTACCGAGCAGTACTTC. The V and J genes are TRBV7-9 and TRBJ2-7; D gene uncertain. Germline CDR1 SEHNR, CDR2 FQNEAQ (reference sequence). The CDR3 is 12 residues long. V was shortened by 6 bases and J by 6 bases, with 12 bases between the two germline ends.

The chain combines TRBV7-7 with TRBJ2-1; 8 bases are a match to TRBD1. Germline V gene sequence: CDR1 SSHAT, CDR2 FNYEAQ (reference sequence). This CDR3 comprises 13 residues. V trimming: 4 bases; J trimming: 6 bases; junction bases outside the gene matches: 2. CDR3 loop: CASSSDRVNEQFF. CDR3 nucleotides: TGTGCCAGCAGCTCGGACAGGGTCAATGAGCAGTTCTTC.

J is TRBJ1-5 and V is TRBV18; weak D call: TRBD1 (5 bases). The V gene's germline CDR1 is KGHSH and CDR2 LQKENI. Trimming removed 1 base from V and 3 bases from J, with 25 bases in between. The CDR3 sequence is 20 residues long. The DNA of the CDR3 is TGTGCCAGCTCACCACTTCCGAGTCCCGGGGGGAAGAAGAACAATCAGCCCCAGCATTTT. Its translation: CASSPLPSPGGKKNNQPQHF.

The V and J genes are TRBV5-4 and TRBJ1-1; possible D gene TRBD1, 6 bases. V was clipped by 0 bases and J by 4 bases, with 10 bases between them. Germline values: CDR1 SGHNT, CDR2 YYREEE (reference sequence). The CDR3 runs 14 residues. The CDR3 region is CASSLDTGITEAFF. As DNA, the CDR3 is TGTGCCAGCAGCTTGGATACAGGGATCACTGAAGCTTTCTTT. Full variable domain (missing parts from reference TRBV5-4 and TRBJ1-1): ETGVTQSPTHLIKTRGQQVTLRCSSQSGHNTVSWYQQALGQGPQFIFQYYREEENGRGNFPPRFSGLQFPNYSSELNVNALELDDSALYLCASSLDTGITEAFFGQGTRLTVV.

V is TRBV19 and J is TRBJ2-5; 9 nucleotides agree with TRBD2. Germline trimming cut 1 base from V and 5 bases from J; bases unmatched to any gene: 5. This CDR3 is built from 15 residues. Per germline, CDR1 LNHDA and CDR2 SQIVND (reference sequence). The CDR3 sequence is CASSIVAGGRETQYF. CDR3 sequence (DNA): TGTGCCAGTAGTATAGTGGCGGGGGGGCGTGAGACCCAGTACTTC.

The V and J genes are TRBV11-2 and TRBJ2-1; 14 bases agree with TRBD2. The CDR3 is 16 amino acids. CDR1 and CDR2 from the germline V gene are SGHAT and FQNNGV. V lost 2 bases, J lost 9 bases, and 6 bases stayed unmatched. The CDR3 DNA is TGTGCCAGCAGCTTAAGACTAGCGGGGGGGCGAGGTGAGCAGTTCTTC. It translates to CASSLRLAGGRGEQFF.

CDR3 bases: TGCGCCAGCCCCCGGAGAGATACGCAGTATTTT. Translating it yields CASPRRDTQYF. The chain couples TRBV5-1 to TRBJ2-3; D unresolved. This CDR3 is 11 amino acids long. Looked up from germline, CDR1 is SGHRS and CDR2 is YFSETQ. V lost 7 bases to trimming and J lost 5 bases, with 8 bases between them.

The chain joins TRBV7-9 to TRBJ2-1, with 11 nucleotides matching TRBD2. The germline gives CDR1 SEHNR, CDR2 FQNEAQ (reference sequence). The CDR3 totals 16 residues. After removal of 3 bases from V and 9 bases from J, the junction contained 10 bases not matched to a gene. The CDR3 sequence: CASSFLASGGRGEQFF. The CDR3, as DNA: TGTGCCAGCAGCTTTCTGGCTAGCGGGGGGCGGGGTGAGCAGTTCTTC. Together with reference TRBV7-9 and TRBJ2-1, the CDR3 gives the full variable domain: DTGVSQNPRHKITKRGQNVTFRCDPISEHNRLYWYRQTLGQGPEFLTYFQNEAQLEKSRLLSDRFSAERPKGSFSTLEIQRTEQGDSAMYLCASSFLASGGRGEQFFGPGTRLTVL.

The chain carries TRBV19 and TRBJ2-7; TRBD2 matches 9 bases. This CDR3 comprises 15 residues. The trim removed 7 bases at V and 2 bases at J, leaving 9 bases unmatched. Germline values: CDR1 LNHDA, CDR2 SQIVND (reference sequence). The CDR3 DNA reads TGTGCCAGTATTGAATCAGCGGGGGGCCCCTACGAGCAGTACTTC. It translates to CASIESAGGPYEQYF. The full variable domain, its missing parts supplied by reference TRBV19 and TRBJ2-7, is DGGITQSPKYLFRKEGQNVTLSCEQNLNHDAMYWYRQDPGQGLRLIYYSQIVNDFQKGDIAEGYSVSREKKESFPLTVTSAQKNPTAFYLCASIESAGGPYEQYFGPGTRLTVT.

This clone was counted only a few times. The chain carries TRBV15 and TRBJ1-2; D gene ambiguous. Between the trimmed V and J ends, which lost 5 bases and 1 base, there was a span of 5 bases. Germline CDR1 reads LNHNV; CDR2 reads YYDKDF (reference sequence). There are 12 residues in the CDR3. This chain's CDR3 is CATSLSNYGYTF. The CDR3 DNA follows: TGTGCCACCAGCCTAAGTAACTATGGCTACACCTTC.

V usage is TRBV7-8 and J usage is TRBJ2-2; no definite D call. Germline values: CDR1 SGHVS, CDR2 FQNEAQ. There are 13 residues in the CDR3. Trimming shortened V by 2 bases and J by 4 bases, and 5 bases separated the two germline ends. The CDR3 nucleotides read TGTGCCAGCAGCTTATTCGTCACCGGGGAGCTGTTTTTT. Its protein product is CASSLFVTGELFF. Combining the CDR3 with reference TRBV7-8 and TRBJ2-2 gives the whole variable domain GAGVSQSPRYKVAKRGQDVALRCDPISGHVSLFWYQQALGQGPEFLTYFQNEAQLDKSGLPSDRFFAERPEGSVSTLKIQRTQQEDSAVYLCASSLFVTGELFFGEGSRLTVL.

The rearrangement uses TRBV11-3 and TRBJ2-5; D remains ambiguous. Germline V gives CDR1 SGHNT, CDR2 YENEEA. CDR3 length: 13 residues. V gave up 0 bases and J gave up 4 bases, with 6 bases separating them. CDR3 amino acids: CASSLDLSETQYF. As DNA, the CDR3 is TGTGCCAGCAGCTTAGATCTTTCAGAGACCCAGTACTTC.

The chain has TRBV2 and TRBJ2-2; D is perhaps TRBD1 (6 bases). In germline, CDR1 is SNHLY, CDR2 FYNNEI. The ends were cut back, 5 bases at V and 0 bases at J, with 13 bases in the middle. This CDR3 comprises 16 residues. CDR3 region: CASSRDTVTNTGELFF. The CDR3 DNA sequence: TGTGCCAGCAGTAGGGACACCGTTACGAACACCGGGGAGCTGTTTTTT.

V is TRBV11-3 and J is TRBJ2-2; D gene uncertain. Trimming stripped 2 bases from V and 2 bases from J, with 18 bases between. The CDR3 loop spans 18 amino acids. CDR1 and CDR2 from the germline V gene are SGHNT and YENEEA. CDR3 loop: CASSLSIVGQTNTGELFF. The CDR3 DNA reads as TGTGCCAGCAGCTTATCAATAGTTGGTCAGACTAACACCGGGGAGCTGTTTTTT.

In nucleotides, the CDR3 is TGTGCCAGCAGCATGGACAGGGGGATCCCCACAGATACGCAGTATTTT. Translating it yields CASSMDRGIPTDTQYF. The chain links TRBV2 to TRBJ2-3; 10 bases are shared with TRBD1. The CDR3 contains 16 residues. V lost 6 bases to trimming and J lost 2 bases; unmatched junction nucleotides: 8. Germline assignment: CDR1 SNHLY and CDR2 FYNNEI.

V and J are TRBV7-9 and TRBJ2-2, with D perhaps TRBD1 (5 bases). Trimming stripped 5 bases from V and 3 bases from J, with 13 bases between. Germline values: CDR1 SEHNR, CDR2 FQNEAQ (reference sequence). The CDR3 loop spans 15 amino acids. CDR3 residues: CASSLRTHYTGELFF. The CDR3 DNA sequence: TGTGCCAGCAGCCTAAGGACACATTACACCGGGGAGCTGTTTTTT.

With respect to this clone: The sample carries other DNA sequences with the same CDR3. The rearrangement links TRBV7-9 to TRBJ1-5; the D is unclear. The germline V and J ends were trimmed by 3 bases and 6 bases, with 12 bases remaining between them. The CDR3 contains 14 residues. CDR1 and CDR2 from the germline V gene are SEHNR and FQNEAQ (reference sequence). The CDR3 DNA follows: TGTGCCAGCAGCTTGACTGGCGGGAGTCAGCCCCAGCATTTT. Its protein is CASSLTGGSQPQHF.

The V call is TRBV6-6, the J call TRBJ1-2; 7 nucleotides line up with TRBD1. Germline V gene sequence: CDR1 MNHNY, CDR2 SVGAGI (reference sequence). V trimming: 2 bases; J trimming: 8 bases; junction bases outside the gene matches: 5. The CDR3 contains 13 residues. CDR3 amino acids: CASSYETTGGYTF. The CDR3 DNA sequence: TGTGCCAGCAGTTACGAAACGACAGGGGGCTACACCTTC.

DNA of the CDR3: TGTGCCATCAGTGAGGCCGCCGGGACATTGAAAGAGACCCAGTACTTC. Translating it yields CAISEAAGTLKETQYF. The rearrangement uses TRBV10-3 and TRBJ2-5, with a possible D match to TRBD1 (6 bases). The CDR3 loop spans 16 amino acids. Germline V lookup: CDR1 ENHRY, CDR2 SYGVKD. V was trimmed by 2 bases and J by 3 bases, leaving 16 bases between them.

V usage is TRBV7-9 and J usage is TRBJ2-7; 8 bases map to TRBD2. The CDR3 consists of 13 residues. V shed 0 bases, J shed 6 bases, and the junction held 1 base outside the gene matches. Germline-derived CDR1 and CDR2 are SEHNR and FQNEAQ (reference sequence). The CDR3 loop reads CASSLAGLGEQYF. CDR3 coding DNA: TGTGCCAGCAGCTTAGCGGGACTAGGCGAGCAGTACTTC.

V and J are TRBV7-2 and TRBJ1-2; TRBD1 aligns across 10 bases. With V trimmed by 3 bases and J by 3 bases, 13 bases remained unmatched. Germline V gives CDR1 SGHTA, CDR2 FQGNSA. CDR3 length: 18 amino acids. CDR3 DNA sequence: TGTGCCAGCAGCTTCCCAAGTCCGGGGACAGGGGTGCACTATGGCTACACCTTC. Its translation: CASSFPSPGTGVHYGYTF.

This chain joins TRBV19 and TRBJ1-1, with 8 bases that match TRBD1. Germline assignment: CDR1 LNHDA and CDR2 SQIVND (reference sequence). This CDR3 spans 15 amino acids. The ends lost 7 bases at V and 7 bases at J; junction bases unmatched: 14. CDR3 sequence reads: CASTETARGRIEAFF. The CDR3 region has the DNA TGTGCCAGTACCGAAACCGCCAGGGGGCGGATTGAAGCTTTCTTT.

This chain connects TRBV28 to TRBJ2-3; the match to TRBD2 covers 10 bases. Germline V gene sequence: CDR1 MDHEN, CDR2 SYDVKM. CDR3 length: 14 amino acids. J gave up 3 bases and V 8 bases, and 5 bases lay outside the gene matches. The CDR3 coding sequence is TGTGCCAGCCTCGTTAGCGGGGGGACAGATACGCAGTATTTT. Translation: CASLVSGGTDTQYF.